Described below is a single T cell receptor (beta chain) sequence and its context. Its antigen is not identified. The data originate from a study of CD8 T cells in ankylosing spondylitis. By quantitative 5'-RACE with molecular barcodes, the TCR beta libraries were made. TCRdb used MiXCR to reprocess the 5' RACE reads, holding one entry per CDR3 protein. The sample consists of some 150,000 distinct CDR3 sequences, more than 9.5% of them appearing once. CDR3 length: 16 amino acids. V lost 3 bases and J lost 8; bases outside the gene matches: 15. CDR1 and CDR2 from the germline V gene are DFQATT and SNEGSKA (reference sequence). General study results and limits: Disease-linked clones proved CD8+ and comparatively uncommon in peripheral blood. Past studies reported some motif variants in reactive arthritis synovial fluid and blood.

The rearrangement joins TRBV20-1 to TRBJ2-1, with 8 bases identical to TRBD1. The sample consisted of blood, either unsorted or a sorted T cell fraction (not recorded which). This receptor was obtained from a female donor with ankylosing spondylitis or in good health (not recorded which). CDR3 in DNA: TGCAGTGCTAGCGATGGACAGGGAAACACCAGGGATGAGCAGTTCTTC. Amino acid sequence: CSASDGQGNTRDEQFF.